These 6 T cell receptor beta chains were all obtained from the same sample, sequenced in a study of blood T cell repertoires in COVID-19. TCRdb keeps only in-frame clones here, not all; method: immunoSEQ multiplex PCR. The sample includes about 46,000 clones, 87% of them seen just once. The sample taken for sequencing was peripheral blood. The receptors were gathered from a human donor in a cohort sampled during active COVID-19.

V is TRBV30 and J is TRBJ1-3, with D unclear. In germline, CDR1 is GTSNPN, CDR2 SVGIG (reference sequence). Trimming shortened V by 7 bases and J by 4 bases, and 11 bases separated the two germline ends. The CDR3 is made up of 12 amino acids. The CDR3 DNA follows: TGTGCCTCGTACCACGGGGGAAACACCATATATTTT. Amino acid sequence: CASYHGGNTIYF.

The genes are TRBV2 and TRBJ2-3; 9 bases fit TRBD2. The germline gives CDR1 SNHLY, CDR2 FYNNEI. Trimming took 2 bases from V and 7 from J; bases not matched to a gene: 10. The CDR3 consists of 16 residues. The CDR3 bases are TGTGCCAGCAGTGAATGGGCGGGGGGGGCCACTCATACGCAGTATTTT. It encodes CASSEWAGGATHTQYF.

The rearrangement links TRBV19 to TRBJ2-5, with TRBD2 matching 9 bases. Germline V gene sequence: CDR1 LNHDA, CDR2 SQIVND (reference sequence). The CDR3 consists of 16 residues. Unmatched junction bases numbered 11, after V lost 4 bases and J lost 5 bases. The CDR3 nucleotides are TGTGCCAGTAGTAGCTTGGGCGGGGGGGGTCAGGAGACCCAGTACTTC. Translated: CASSSLGGGGQETQYF.

The chain is built from TRBV7-9 and TRBJ2-1; 7 positions agree with TRBD2. CDR1 is SEHNR, CDR2 FQNEAQ, per germline (reference sequence). The CDR3 is made up of 15 amino acids. J gave up 5 bases and V 5 bases, and 9 bases lay outside the gene matches. CDR3 nucleotides: TGTGCCAGCAGCCCTAAGAGCGGGGAACACAATGAGCAGTTCTTC. It yields the protein CASSPKSGEHNEQFF. Together with reference TRBV7-9 and TRBJ2-1, the CDR3 gives the full variable domain: DTGVSQNPRHKITKRGQNVTFRCDPISEHNRLYWYRQTLGQGPEFLTYFQNEAQLEKSRLLSDRFSAERPKGSFSTLEIQRTEQGDSAMYLCASSPKSGEHNEQFFGPGTRLTVL.

The chain joins TRBV9 to TRBJ2-6; 8 positions match TRBD1. The CDR3 loop spans 17 amino acids. Trimming removed 3 bases from V and 0 bases from J; junction bases left unmatched: 5. Germline CDR1 reads SGDLS; CDR2 reads YYNGEE. CDR3 sequence (DNA): TGTGCCAGCAGCGCAAGAACAGGGGGCTCTGGGGCCAACGTCCTGACTTTC. Its protein product is CASSARTGGSGANVLTF. The full variable domain, rest sourced from reference TRBV9 and TRBJ2-6, is DSGVTQTPKHLITATGQRVTLRCSPRSGDLSVYWYQQSLDQGLQFLIQYYNGEERAKGNILERFSAQQFPDLHSELNLSSLELGDSALYFCASSARTGGSGANVLTFGAGSRLTVL.

This rearrangement joins TRBV18 to TRBJ2-7; 7 bases match TRBD2. Germline V gene data show CDR1 as KGHSH and CDR2 as LQKENI. The CDR3 sequence is 15 residues long. V gave up 3 bases and J gave up 2 bases; unmatched junction bases: 7. DNA of the CDR3: TGTGCCAGCTCACCGGAAGCGGGGTACCCCTACGAGCAGTACTTC. Translating it yields CASSPEAGYPYEQYF.